The clone carrying this T cell receptor (beta chain) was counted between two and nine times. This sample stems from a study of early T cells in non-severe SARS-CoV-2 infection. MiXCR, run by TCRdb on the 5' RACE reads, gives a single entry per CDR3 protein. The profile shows about 25,000 distinct CDR3 sequences, around 5.1% of them singletons. Trimming cost V 7 bases and J 1 base, with 28 bases left between them. Per germline, CDR1 MNHEY and CDR2 SVGAGI. The length of the CDR3 is 19 residues. The specimen was whole blood. The chain combines TRBV6-5 with TRBJ1-1; a weak D match, TRBD1 (6 bases). The sequence was collected from an adult who was a healthcare worker with PCR-confirmed SARS-CoV-2 infection or an uninfected control (not recorded which). The CDR3 sequence: CASTFNVPGHLKENTEAFF. The CDR3 nucleotides read TGTGCCAGCACCTTTAACGTGCCGGGACACCTGAAAGAGAACACTGAAGCTTTCTTT.